In its sample, the clone carrying this TCR beta chain was seen a few times. The antigen remains unidentified. Both TRBC1 and TRBC2 were covered by a beta constant-region primer of two equimolar oligonucleotides. The ligated cDNA underwent four PCR rounds using SP2 and nested alpha and beta constant-region primers. TCRdb re-called the UMI-ligation and nested PCR reads through MiXCR, storing one row per CDR3 protein. The table lists over 130,000 distinct CDR3 sequences, approximately 20% of them singletons. The CDR3 totals 15 residues. V lost 0 bases and J lost 4; bases outside the gene matches: 6. The germline CDR1 and CDR2 sequences are LGHNA and YNFKEQ. This sample was included in a study of naive and memory T cell subsets. Findings and caveats of the study: Especially in CD8 cells, naive repertoires contained a few larger clonotypes, possibly CD45RA-re-expressing memory cells. TCR abundance followed a power law differing between naive and memory subsets.

This chain links TRBV4-2 with TRBJ2-7, with TRBD2 identical over 7 bases. Sequencing was performed on naive CD8+ T cells from blood. The clonotype comes from a human donor in good health. The CDR3 sequence: CASSQDAGDPYEQYF. CDR3 nucleotide sequence: TGTGCCAGCAGCCAAGATGCGGGGGACCCGTACGAGCAGTACTTC.